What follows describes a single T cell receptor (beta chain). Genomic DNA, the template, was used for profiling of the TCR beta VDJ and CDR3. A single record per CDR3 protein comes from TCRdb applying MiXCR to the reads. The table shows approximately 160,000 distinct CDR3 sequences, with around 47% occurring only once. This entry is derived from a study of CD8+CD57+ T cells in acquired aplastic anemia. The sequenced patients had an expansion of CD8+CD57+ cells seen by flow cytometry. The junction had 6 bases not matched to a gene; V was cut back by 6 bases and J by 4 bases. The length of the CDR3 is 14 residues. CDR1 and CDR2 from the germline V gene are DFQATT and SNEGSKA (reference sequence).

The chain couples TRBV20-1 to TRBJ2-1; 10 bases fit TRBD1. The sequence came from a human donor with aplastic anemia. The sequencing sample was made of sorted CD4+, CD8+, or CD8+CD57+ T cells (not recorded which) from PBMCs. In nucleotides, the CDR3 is TGCAGTGCGCTACCGGGACAGGGGTACAATGAGCAGTTCTTC. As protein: CSALPGQGYNEQFF.